Following are 2 T cell receptor beta chains from one sample sequenced in a study of shared clonotypes between healthy human individuals. Measured with immunoSEQ multiplex PCR; TCRdb has only the in-frame clones, and not every one. Counted here are 2 million to 3 million clones, approximately 93% occurring once; the ten biggest clones make up 0.36%. The material sequenced was naive CD4+ T cells from PBMCs. Subset in this sample: CD45RA+ positively selected. Source of these receptors: a man between 18 and 35 years old in good health. Some clones in this sample may be carry-over from other donors' samples.

This clone was seen a few times. The identical CDR3 is also encoded by other nucleotide sequences in the sample. The chain couples TRBV5-1 to TRBJ1-1, with D uncertain. The CDR3 has 13 amino acids. Germline values: CDR1 SGHRS, CDR2 YFSETQ. Trimming took 0 bases from V and 1 from J, leaving 4 bases between them. CDR3 amino acids: CASSLVRNTEAFF. The CDR3, as DNA: TGCGCCAGCAGCTTGGTCAGGAACACTGAAGCTTTCTTT. The full variable domain, rest sourced from reference TRBV5-1 and TRBJ1-1, is KAGVTQTPRYLIKTRGQQVTLSCSPISGHRSVSWYQQTPGQGLQFLFEYFSETQRNKGNFPGRFSGRQFSNSRSEMNVSTLELGDSALYLCASSLVRNTEAFFGQGTRLTVV.

J is TRBJ2-3 and V is TRBV9; the match to TRBD2 covers 10 bases. CDR1 and CDR2 (germline): SGDLS, YYNGEE. The CDR3 is made up of 16 amino acids. V shed 4 bases, J shed 3 bases, and the junction held 8 bases outside the gene matches. The CDR3 nucleotides are TGTGCCAGCAGCCCCCCCAGCGGGAGGGTGACAGATACGCAGTATTTT. Amino acid sequence: CASSPPSGRVTDTQYF.